This TCR beta chain was documented in a study of human T cells and chemical hapten exposure. Study background: Per-sample TCR yield variation was attributed mainly to small pooled library volume differences.

Findings of the study overall: Patch test score tracked positively with PT1 expanded TCR counts.

In TCRdb, the RACE reads were re-called with MiXCR into one record per CDR3 protein. Here the sample spans 90,000 to 120,000 distinct CDR3 sequences, roughly 9.6% being singletons. Time point described: patch test 1, 2 weeks after DPC sensitization. Treatment here: therapeutic diphenylcyclopropenone sensitization with weekly scalp DPC. This clonotype has only a few counts. The antigen is unknown. CDR1 and CDR2 (germline): DFQATT, SNEGSKA (reference sequence). Trimming took 0 bases from V and 2 from J, leaving 14 bases between them. The CDR3 is 16 amino acids. This receptor was identified in a woman aged 40 to 50 with alopecia areata. Some clones in this sample may be carry-over from other donors' samples. Sample: whole blood, taken in connection with sensitization to the hapten diphenylcyclopropenone (DPC). The gene calls are TRBV20-1 and TRBJ1-3; D might be TRBD1 (5 bases). In DNA form, the CDR3 reads TGCAGTGCTAGAGAGGGAGGAGTGGGGCCTGGAAACACCATATATTTT. Its protein is CSAREGGVGPGNTIYF.